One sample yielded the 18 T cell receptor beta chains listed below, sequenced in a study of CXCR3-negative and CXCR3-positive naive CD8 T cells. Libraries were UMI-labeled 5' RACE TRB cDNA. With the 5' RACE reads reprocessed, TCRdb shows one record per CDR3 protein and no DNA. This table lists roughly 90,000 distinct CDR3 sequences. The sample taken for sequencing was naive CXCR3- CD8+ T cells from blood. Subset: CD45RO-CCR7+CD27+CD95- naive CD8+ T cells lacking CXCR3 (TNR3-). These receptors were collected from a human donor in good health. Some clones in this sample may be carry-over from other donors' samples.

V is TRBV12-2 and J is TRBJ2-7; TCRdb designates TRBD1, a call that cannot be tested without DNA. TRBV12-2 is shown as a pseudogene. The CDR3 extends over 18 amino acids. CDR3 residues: CASRDLYHVEEAVYEQYF.

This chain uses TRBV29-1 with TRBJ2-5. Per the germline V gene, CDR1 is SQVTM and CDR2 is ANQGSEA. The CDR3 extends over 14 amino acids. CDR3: CSVEDRNLAETQYF.

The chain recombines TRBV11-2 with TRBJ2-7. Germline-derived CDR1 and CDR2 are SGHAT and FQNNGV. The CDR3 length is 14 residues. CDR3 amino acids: CASSYLGVRQEQYF.

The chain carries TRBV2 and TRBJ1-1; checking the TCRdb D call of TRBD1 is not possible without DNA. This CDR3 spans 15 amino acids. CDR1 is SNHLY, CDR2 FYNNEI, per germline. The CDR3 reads CASSPRGPMNTEAFF.

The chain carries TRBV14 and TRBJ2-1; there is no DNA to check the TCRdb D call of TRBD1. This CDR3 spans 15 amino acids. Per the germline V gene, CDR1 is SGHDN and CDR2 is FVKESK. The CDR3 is CASSQVKGQYNEQFF.

CDR3 sequence reads: CSVDGTSGGVSTDTQYF. J is TRBJ2-3 and V is TRBV29-1; with no DNA, the TCRdb D assignment of TRBD2 cannot be verified. This CDR3 is 17 amino acids long. CDR1 is SQVTM, CDR2 ANQGSEA, per germline.

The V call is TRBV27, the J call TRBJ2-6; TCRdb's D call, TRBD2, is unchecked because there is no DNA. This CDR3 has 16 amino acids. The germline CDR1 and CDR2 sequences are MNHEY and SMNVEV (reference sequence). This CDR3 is CANDGRPDSGANVLTF.

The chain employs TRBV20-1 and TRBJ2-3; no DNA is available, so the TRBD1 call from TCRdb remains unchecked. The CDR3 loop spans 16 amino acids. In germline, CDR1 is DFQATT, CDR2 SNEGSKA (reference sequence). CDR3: CSARDGGGRLTDTQYF.

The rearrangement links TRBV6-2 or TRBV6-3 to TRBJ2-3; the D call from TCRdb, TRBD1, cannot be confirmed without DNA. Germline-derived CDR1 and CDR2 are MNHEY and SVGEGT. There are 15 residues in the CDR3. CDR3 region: CAGSPSDGGTDTQYF.

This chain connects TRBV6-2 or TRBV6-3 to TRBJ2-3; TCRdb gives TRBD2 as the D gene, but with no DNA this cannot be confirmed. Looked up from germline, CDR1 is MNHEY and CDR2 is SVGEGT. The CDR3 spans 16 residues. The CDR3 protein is CASSSYSGRGTDTQYF.

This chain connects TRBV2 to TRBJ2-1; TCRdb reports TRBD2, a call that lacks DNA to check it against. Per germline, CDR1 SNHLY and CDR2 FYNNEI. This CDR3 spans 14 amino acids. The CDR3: CASRGTSGNNEQFF.

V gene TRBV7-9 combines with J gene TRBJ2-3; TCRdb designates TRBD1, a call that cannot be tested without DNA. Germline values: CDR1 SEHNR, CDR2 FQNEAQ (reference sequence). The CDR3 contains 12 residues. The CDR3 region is CASRAGTDTQYF.

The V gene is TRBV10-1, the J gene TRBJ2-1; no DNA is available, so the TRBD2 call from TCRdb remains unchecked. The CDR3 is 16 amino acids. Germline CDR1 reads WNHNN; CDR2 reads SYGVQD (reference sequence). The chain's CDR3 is CASSVVTSGSKFEQFF.

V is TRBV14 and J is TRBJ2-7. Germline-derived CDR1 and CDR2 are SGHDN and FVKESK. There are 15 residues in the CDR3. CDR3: CASSQDVGRVYEQYF.

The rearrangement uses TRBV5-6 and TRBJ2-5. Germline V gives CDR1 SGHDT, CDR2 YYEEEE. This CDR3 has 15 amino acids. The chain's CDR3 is CASSWGQLAQETQYF.

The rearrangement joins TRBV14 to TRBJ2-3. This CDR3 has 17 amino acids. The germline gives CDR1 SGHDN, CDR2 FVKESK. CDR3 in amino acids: CASSQSFIESWPDTQYF.

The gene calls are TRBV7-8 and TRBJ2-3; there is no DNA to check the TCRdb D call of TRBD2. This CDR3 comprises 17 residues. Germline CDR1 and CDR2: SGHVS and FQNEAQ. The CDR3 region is CASSTPLSGGYTDTQYF.

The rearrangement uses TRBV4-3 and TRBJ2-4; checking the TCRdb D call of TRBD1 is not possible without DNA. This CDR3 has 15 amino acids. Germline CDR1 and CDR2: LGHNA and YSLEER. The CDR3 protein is CASSQNRGLKNIQYF.